This T cell receptor beta chain was captured in a study of OX40 agonist ivuxolimab in advanced cancers. Study-level information: A diagnosis of hepatocellular carcinoma, melanoma, renal cell or head and neck cancer was present in dose-escalation patients. Prior anti-PD-1, anti-PD-L1 or anti-CTLA-4 therapy was allowed; less than 45% had some.

Excluded were patients having autoimmune disease history or systemic immunosuppression. TCRdb keeps only in-frame clones here, not all; method: immunoSEQ multiplex PCR. This table holds tens of thousands of clones, 94% found once. V trimming: 6 bases; J trimming: 4 bases; junction bases outside the gene matches: 12. The length of the CDR3 is 15 residues. Per the germline V gene, CDR1 is SGHRS and CDR2 is YFSETQ. This chain connects TRBV5-1 to TRBJ1-2; the match to TRBD1 covers 7 bases. The material was CD4+ or CD8+ T cells sorted from blood, obtained in a trial of the OX40 agonist ivuxolimab. The receptor was derived from an adult with an advanced solid tumor such as melanoma, head and neck, liver or kidney cancer. The CDR3 bases are TGCGCCAGCACCCCGCTCGGACAGGAGCTCTATGGCTACACCTTC. Translated: CASTPLGQELYGYTF.